The subject of this entry is one T cell receptor (beta chain). This specimen belongs to a study of blood T cell repertoires in COVID-19. The table came from immunoSEQ multiplex PCR; TCRdb's copy has only in-frame clones and leaves some out. The sample yields 95,000 to 150,000 clones, approximately 90% seen once. The TCR originated in a man aged 40-49 years with acute or convalescent COVID-19. Sequenced: peripheral blood.

The CDR3 spells CASSLTQNTEAFF. CDR3 in DNA: TGTGCCAGCAGCTTAACACAAAACACTGAAGCTTTCTTT. V is TRBV7-9 and J is TRBJ1-1; D is undetermined. The germline V and J ends were trimmed by 2 bases and 2 bases, with 6 bases remaining between them. The CDR3 runs to 13 residues. Germline CDR1 SEHNR, CDR2 FQNEAQ (reference sequence).